This TCR beta chain appears in the sequencing data of a study of blood T cell repertoires in COVID-19. Germline assignment: CDR1 MDHEN and CDR2 SYDVKM. This CDR3 is 16 amino acids long. The junction had 5 bases not matched to a gene; V was cut back by 5 bases and J by 2 bases. Generated by immunoSEQ multiplex PCR, the TCRdb table keeps only in-frame clones and is missing some. The repertoire has 350,000 or so clones, roughly 86% of them found once; the top ten carry around 0.92%. The V gene is TRBV28, the J gene TRBJ1-5, with 11 positions matching TRBD1. Sequencing was done on a sample of PBMCs or T cells enriched from blood (not recorded which). This sequence was found in a woman between 25 and 40 years old who had been exposed to COVID-19. CDR3 nucleotides: TGTGCCAGCAGTAGGGACAGGGGGACAGGCAATCAGCCCCAGCATTTT. This gives the protein CASSRDRGTGNQPQHF.